One and the same sample provided the 2 T cell receptor beta chains below, sequenced in a study of regulatory T cells in long-lasting Graves disease. This sample's time point: persistent/refractory GD, antithyroid drugs over 5 years with positive TRAb. Following extraction of RNA from PBMCs, that RNA was used to make the TCR library. CDR3-region Arm-PCR and iRepertoire HTBI primers produced the TCR beta libraries. Each CDR3 protein is one row after TCRdb ran MiXCR on the multiplex PCR reads. Of about 310,000 distinct CDR3 sequences listed, 20% to 25% are singletons. The starting material was peripheral blood mononuclear cells (PBMCs), obtained when the disease was refractory, from a patient treated with antithyroid drugs. These receptors were collected from a female donor with Graves disease.

This clonotype was found many times. The genes are TRBV6-1 and TRBJ1-2; D call uncertain. The CDR3 consists of 13 residues. Germline V CDR1 and CDR2: MNHNS, SASEGT. V was clipped by 0 bases and J by 4 bases, with 6 bases between them. CDR3 DNA: TGTGCCAGCAGTGAAGCGGATGTCTATGGCTACACCTTC. This translates into CASSEADVYGYTF.

The chain couples TRBV6-2 or TRBV6-3 to TRBJ2-7; 7 nucleotides match TRBD1. The CDR3 contains 14 residues. In germline, CDR1 is MNHEY, CDR2 SVGEGT. V dropped 5 bases and J dropped 3; count of bases not matched to a gene: 7. The CDR3 DNA reads as TGTGCCAGCAGTGTCGGGACAGACTTCTACGAGCAGTACTTC. Translating it yields CASSVGTDFYEQYF.